What follows describes a single T cell receptor beta chain. The data were obtained in a study of blood T cell repertoires in COVID-19. Study as a whole: COVID-19 samples collected from the United States, Italy and Spain covered acute and convalescent phases. Nucleic acid was either cDNA or gDNA, and it came from T cells, B-cell-depleted T cells, or PBMCs.

Original analysis: Estimation of nucleated cell counts relied on the amplification of reference gene primers. The method was immunoSEQ multiplex PCR; TCRdb's version includes in-frame clones alone and lacks a portion of them. D and trimming come from the DNA, and the V and J calls and clone size come from that table. The table records a few hundred thousand clones, roughly 90% of them present only once. In germline, CDR1 is SGHAT, CDR2 FQNNGV. The CDR3 is 16 residues long. Losses at the gene ends were 0 bases for V and 2 bases for J; bases not matched to a gene: 5. The TCR originated in a man between 35 and 55 years old with acute or convalescent COVID-19. Sequenced material: peripheral blood. The chain joins TRBV11-2 to TRBJ2-7; 9 bases line up with TRBD1. Here the CDR3 reads CASSLDGGTGPYEQYF. CDR3 coding DNA: TGTGCCAGCAGCTTAGATGGGGGGACAGGGCCCTACGAGCAGTACTTC.